This is a list of T cell receptor beta chains from one sample in a study of T cell changes during pregnancy in multiple sclerosis. The protocol was immunoSEQ multiplex PCR, while the TCRdb copy is restricted to in-frame clones and leaves out a portion. The sample lists 30,000 to 40,000 clones; over 80% were seen once. The input for sequencing was CD4+ T cells from peripheral blood mononuclear cells, taken in the third trimester of pregnancy. Every receptor here comes from a female donor in good health, enrolled as a control in a pregnancy study. Both conserved end residues are part of each CDR3. A D gene is named only where the DNA matches it firmly. Rows give clone size only sometimes, using once, few, many, or a class for an expanded clone.

CDR3 length	clone size	D gene	V gene	J gene	CDR3 DNA	CDR3 protein
16	-	TRBD2	TRBV10-3	TRBJ2-7	TGTGCCATCAGTGACACATCCGGGAGGGCCCTGTACGAGCAGTACTTC	CAISDTSGRALYEQYF
13	-	-	TRBV11-1	TRBJ1-2	TGTGCCAGCAGCACCGGAACTCTGAGGAGCTACACCTTC	CASSTGTLRSYTF
19	-	-	TRBV21-1	TRBJ2-1	TGTGCCAGCAACCAAAAGGGTGCAGCGGGAGGGGTACAGCGCAATGAGCAGTTCTTC	CASNQKGAAGGVQRNEQFF
14	once	-	TRBV9	TRBJ2-1	TGTGCCAGCAGCCCAGGAAACTCCTACAATGAGCAGTTCTTC	CASSPGNSYNEQFF
15	-	TRBD2	TRBV19	TRBJ2-3	TGTGCCAGTACCCCGGGACTAGCGGGACTAGATACGCAGTATTTT	CASTPGLAGLDTQYF
16	-	TRBD2	TRBV28	TRBJ2-7	TGTGCCAGCAGTTTACTTGGGACTAGCGGCTCCTACGAGCAGTACTTC	CASSLLGTSGSYEQYF
17	-	TRBD1	TRBV18	TRBJ1-6	TGTGCCAGCTCACCAGGGATAGGGGGCAGGTTGGATTCACCCCTCCACTTT	CASSPGIGGRLDSPLHF
16	-	TRBD1	TRBV5-1	TRBJ2-7	TGCGCCAGCAGCCCCATGGGCAGGACAGGGTTATACGAGCAGTACTTC	CASSPMGRTGLYEQYF
14	-	-	TRBV5-8	TRBJ2-3	TGTGCCAGCAGCTTGGAGCCCAACTATGATACGCAGTATTTT	CASSLEPNYDTQYF
15	-	TRBD1	TRBV14	TRBJ2-2	TGTGCCAGGTACTCCGGGACAGGGAACACCGGGGAGCTGTTTTTT	CARYSGTGNTGELFF
15	-	-	TRBV2	TRBJ2-7	TGTGCCAGCAGGGAGGTTAGCGGACCCGCTGACGAGCAGTACTTC	CASREVSGPADEQYF
13	-	-	TRBV13	TRBJ2-2	TGTGCCAGCAGCTCGGGTGAGGCCGGGGAGCTGTTTTTT	CASSSGEAGELFF
16	-	TRBD1	TRBV5-1	TRBJ2-6	TGCGCCAGCAGCTGGGGACAGGGTTATGGGGCCAACGTCCTGACTTTC	CASSWGQGYGANVLTF
14	-	TRBD1	TRBV18	TRBJ1-1	TGTGCCAGCTCACTACAGGGGGCACGATTACAGGCTTTCTTT	CASSLQGARLQAFF
14	-	-	TRBV5-8	TRBJ1-3	TGTGCCACCGGCAGGGGTTCCTCTGGAAACACCATATATTTT	CATGRGSSGNTIYF
15	-	TRBD1	TRBV9	TRBJ1-2	TGTGCCAGCAGCGTCGCCGGGACAGGGATCTATGGCTACACCTTC	CASSVAGTGIYGYTF
15	once	TRBD2	TRBV5-1	TRBJ2-3	TGCGCCAGCAGCTTGGTCGGACTAGCCACAGATACGCAGTATTTT	CASSLVGLATDTQYF
13	-	-	TRBV18	TRBJ2-7	TGTGCCAGCTCACCACCCGACAACTACGAGCAGTACTTC	CASSPPDNYEQYF
11	-	-	TRBV20-1	TRBJ2-4	TGCAGTGCTAGCGGTGAGGTCGTTCAGTACTTC	CSASGEVVQYF
14	-	TRBD2	TRBV29-1	TRBJ2-3	TGCAGCGTCCGACTAGCGGGATCCACAGATACGCAGTATTTT	CSVRLAGSTDTQYF
15	-	-	TRBV7-6	TRBJ1-3	TGTGCCAGCAGCTTAGGACCGAGCGAAGGAAACACCATATATTTT	CASSLGPSEGNTIYF
13	-	-	TRBV6-1	TRBJ2-7	TGTGCCAGCAGTGGCACGGGATCGTCCAAGCAGTACTTC	CASSGTGSSKQYF
14	-	TRBD1	TRBV4-3	TRBJ2-4	TGCGCCAGCAGCCAAGATGGGACAGGGTACATTCAGTACTTC	CASSQDGTGYIQYF
15	-	-	TRBV7-9	TRBJ2-7	TGTGCCAGCAGCTTAATACAGGGAGATCCCTACGAGCAGTACTTC	CASSLIQGDPYEQYF
14	-	-	TRBV12-1	TRBJ2-1	TGTGCCAGCAGCCCTGGACTTACAGAACTGGGGCAGTTCTTC	CASSPGLTELGQFF
14	-	TRBD2	TRBV28	TRBJ2-1	TGTGCCAGCAGCGGTAGCGGGTGGAACTTTGAGCAGTTCTTC	CASSGSGWNFEQFF
14	-	-	TRBV7-2	TRBJ2-7	TGTGCCAGCAGCGGGGGGACCCTACGCTACGAGCAGTACTTC	CASSGGTLRYEQYF
16	-	TRBD2	TRBV7-2	TRBJ2-3	TGTGCCAGCAGCGCCCATAGCGGGGCAAGCACAGATACGCAGTATTTT	CASSAHSGASTDTQYF
16	-	-	TRBV6-5	TRBJ1-2	TGTGCCAGCAGTTACGGTCGGACAACTGCTAACTATGGCTACACCTTC	CASSYGRTTANYGYTF
14	-	-	TRBV6-6	TRBJ2-4	TGTGCCAGCAGGATAGACGAGGGCAACGGCATTCAGTACTTC	CASRIDEGNGIQYF
15	-	TRBD2	TRBV4-3	TRBJ2-7	TGCGCCAGCAGCCAAGGAGCGGGAACGGGGGGTGAGCAGTACTTC	CASSQGAGTGGEQYF
14	few	TRBD1	TRBV2	TRBJ2-7	TGTGCCAGCAGGGTCGACAGGGGTCGGCACGAGCAGTACTTC	CASRVDRGRHEQYF
15	once	-	TRBV7-9	TRBJ2-5	TGTGCCAGCAGCCCCGCCGGCGGGTACCAAGAGACCCAGTACTTC	CASSPAGGYQETQYF
17	-	TRBD2	TRBV7-6	TRBJ2-7	TGTGCCAGCAGCTTAGCGGGGACTAGCGGGAAAAGTTACGAGCAGTACTTC	CASSLAGTSGKSYEQYF
18	-	TRBD2	TRBV7-2	TRBJ2-3	TGTGCCAGCAGCTTAGATAGTTCCGCGGGGGGATCGACAGATACGCAGTATTTT	CASSLDSSAGGSTDTQYF
14	-	TRBD1	TRBV5-6	TRBJ1-4	TGTGCCAGCAGCTCGGGACAGTGGAATGAAAAACTGTTTTTT	CASSSGQWNEKLFF
13	-	TRBD1	TRBV7-9	TRBJ1-1	TGTGCCAGCAGCTTAGAGGGGGCCTCTGAAGCTTTCTTT	CASSLEGASEAFF